The next 18 T cell receptor beta chains were all read from a single sample in a study of T cells in Graves' hyperthyroidism and ophthalmopathy. TCR beta CDR3 sequences were amplified from RNA transcripts. The TCR CDR3 first-round RT-PCR relied on the HTBI primer set. One entry per CDR3 protein results from TCRdb running MiXCR on the multiplex PCR reads. The data show around 380,000 distinct CDR3 sequences, about 13% seen once. What was sequenced was blood. Receptor source: a man aged 25-45 years with Graves' hyperthyroidism that later progressed to Graves' ophthalmopathy.

This clonotype was seen repeatedly, ten times or more. The rearrangement uses TRBV20-1 and TRBJ1-5; 9 bases match TRBD1. The junction had 12 bases not matched to a gene; V was cut back by 6 bases and J by 3 bases. Looked up from germline, CDR1 is DFQATT and CDR2 is SNEGSKA (reference sequence). This CDR3 comprises 16 residues. The CDR3 DNA reads as TGCAGTGCGATCACCGGGACAGGGTTATACAATCAGCCCCAGCATTTT. This gives the protein CSAITGTGLYNQPQHF.

The table lists this clonotype with a few counts. The chain employs TRBV29-1 and TRBJ1-1, with D possibly being TRBD1 (6 bases). Deletions cut 7 bases from V and 7 bases from J, with 10 bases between. This CDR3 is built from 10 residues. Looked up from germline, CDR1 is SQVTM and CDR2 is ANQGSEA. The DNA of the CDR3 is TGCAGCGCCCAGGGGATTGAAGCTTTCTTT. Its protein product is CSAQGIEAFF.

The chain joins TRBV7-9 to TRBJ1-2; 7 bases are shared with TRBD1. V lost 3 bases, J lost 6 bases, and 4 bases stayed unmatched. This CDR3 region has 13 residues. The germline V gene has CDR1 SEHNR and CDR2 FQNEAQ (reference sequence). The CDR3 sequence: CASSFTGENGYTF. Here the CDR3 DNA reads TGTGCCAGCAGCTTTACAGGGGAGAATGGCTACACCTTC.

Written as DNA, the CDR3 is TGCGCCAGCAGCCAAGATCGTGGGGACAGGTTTACGAACACCGGGGAGCTGTTTTTT. It specifies CASSQDRGDRFTNTGELFF. The chain links TRBV4-1 to TRBJ2-2; TRBD1 matches 8 bases. This CDR3 spans 19 amino acids. Germline CDR1 is MGHRA and CDR2 is YSYEKL. J gave up 0 bases and V 0 bases, and 9 bases lay outside the gene matches.

This chain connects TRBV18 to TRBJ2-4, with D maybe TRBD1 (5 bases). Germline V lookup: CDR1 KGHSH, CDR2 LQKENI. V lost 1 base and J 6 bases, leaving 10 bases between the germline ends. The CDR3 extends over 14 amino acids. The CDR3 bases are TGTGCCAGCTCACCACTCCAGGGATTAAACATTCAGTACTTC. It encodes CASSPLQGLNIQYF.

Ten or more counts support this clonotype. The chain recombines TRBV6-5 with TRBJ2-7; no definite D call. The germline gives CDR1 MNHEY, CDR2 SVGAGI. V lost 2 bases and J lost 3, with 11 bases in between. The CDR3 is 14 residues long. CDR3 sequence reads: CASSYEGYHYEQYF. In nucleotides, the CDR3 is TGTGCCAGCAGTTACGAAGGCTACCACTACGAGCAGTACTTC.

There are many counts of this clonotype. The V gene is TRBV28, the J gene TRBJ1-5; D is undetermined. The germline gives CDR1 MDHEN, CDR2 SYDVKM. The CDR3 covers 18 residues. V lost 6 bases and J lost 0, with 21 bases in between. The DNA of the CDR3 is TGTGCCAGCAGCCATACCTCTTCACAGCGTTATAGCAATCAGCCCCAGCATTTT. Its translation: CASSHTSSQRYSNQPQHF.

This clonotype was seen repeatedly, ten times or more. The J gene is TRBJ2-1, the V gene TRBV20-1; D is undetermined. Germline-derived CDR1 and CDR2 are DFQATT and SNEGSKA (reference sequence). The CDR3 is 14 residues long. V lost 0 bases and J lost 4, with 10 bases in between. The CDR3 protein is CSARDIVDYNEQFF. The CDR3 region has the DNA TGCAGTGCTAGAGATATTGTAGATTACAATGAGCAGTTCTTC.

This clonotype was observed many times. The chain combines TRBV24-1 with TRBJ1-2; no firm D call. CDR3 length: 15 amino acids. Germline values: CDR1 KGHDR, CDR2 SFDVKD. With 4 bases removed from V and 4 bases from J, the gap between germline ends came to 15 bases. CDR3 DNA sequence: TGTGCCACCAGTGAGGGCCCCGAGAGCATCTATGGCTACACCTTC. As protein: CATSEGPESIYGYTF.

This clonotype was observed at least ten times. The genes are TRBV2 and TRBJ1-3; 7 bases agree with TRBD1. This CDR3 has 15 amino acids. Trimming removed 6 bases from V and 2 bases from J; junction bases left unmatched: 7. Germline CDR1 and CDR2: SNHLY and FYNNEI. The CDR3 protein is CASRRQGGTGNTIYF. For the CDR3, the DNA is TGTGCCAGCAGGCGACAGGGAGGAACTGGAAACACCATATATTTT.

This clonotype was picked up many times. The V call is TRBV28, the J call TRBJ2-1, with a possible D match to TRBD2 (5 bases). The length of the CDR3 is 16 residues. The V end lost 4 bases, the J end lost 0 bases, and 13 bases lay between the germline ends. In germline, CDR1 is MDHEN, CDR2 SYDVKM. As DNA, the CDR3 is TGTGCCAGCAGTTCCCCGTGGACTGGCTCCTACAATGAGCAGTTCTTC. Translated: CASSSPWTGSYNEQFF.

This clonotype came up a few times. The chain joins TRBV24-1 to TRBJ2-3, with D possibly TRBD1 on 6 matching bases. There are 11 residues in the CDR3. Germline CDR1 and CDR2: KGHDR and SFDVKD. V was cut by 8 bases and J by 7 bases, with 9 bases left in between. The CDR3 loop reads CATTDSYTQYF. The CDR3 DNA follows: TGTGCCACCACGGACAGTTATACGCAGTATTTT.

At least ten counts were recorded for this clonotype. The V gene is TRBV2, the J gene TRBJ1-1; the match to TRBD1 covers 7 bases. Germline lookup yields CDR1 SNHLY and CDR2 FYNNEI. Unmatched junction bases numbered 4, after V lost 6 bases and J lost 3 bases. The CDR3 covers 13 residues. CDR3 amino acids: CASRLTGDTEAFF. CDR3 DNA: TGTGCCAGCAGGCTAACAGGGGACACTGAAGCTTTCTTT.

This clonotype occurred many times. The V and J genes are TRBV6-2 or TRBV6-3 and TRBJ1-1; maybe TRBD1 (6 bases). There are 13 residues in the CDR3. Trimming removed 5 bases at V and 8 bases at J, with 15 bases between. The germline gives CDR1 MNHEY, CDR2 SVGEGT. The chain's CDR3 is CASSETPGTEAFF. CDR3 DNA sequence: TGTGCCAGCAGTGAGACCCCCGGGACAGAAGCTTTCTTT.

This clonotype has ten or more counts. The rearrangement links TRBV10-2 to TRBJ2-7, with no clear D. The V end was cut by 4 bases, the J end by 2 bases, with 6 bases between. CDR1 is WSHSY, CDR2 SAAADI, per germline. The CDR3 is 12 amino acids. This CDR3 reads CASSGLAYEQYF. The CDR3 DNA follows: TGCGCCAGCAGTGGGCTAGCCTACGAGCAGTACTTC.

This clonotype was counted many times. The chain has TRBV6-1 and TRBJ2-7, with 8 bases that match TRBD1. The CDR3 loop spans 15 amino acids. Germline V gives CDR1 MNHNS, CDR2 SASEGT. The ends lost 3 bases at V and 3 bases at J; junction bases unmatched: 7. Here the CDR3 reads CASSDGTGSFYEQYF. The CDR3 DNA reads TGTGCCAGCAGTGACGGGACAGGCTCCTTCTACGAGCAGTACTTC.

This clonotype was observed a handful of times. This chain's CDR3 is CASSLFAAGGQNEQFF. In DNA form, the CDR3 reads TGTGCCAGCAGCTTATTCGCCGCGGGGGGGCAAAATGAGCAGTTCTTC. The chain recombines TRBV7-2 with TRBJ2-1; 9 nucleotides match TRBD2. Germline CDR1 is SGHTA and CDR2 is FQGNSA. The CDR3 is 16 amino acids. Unmatched junction bases numbered 9, after V lost 2 bases and J lost 7 bases.

A few counts support this clonotype. This sequence joins TRBV12-3 or TRBV12-4 and TRBJ2-5, with 14 positions matching TRBD2. The CDR3 length is 16 residues. The V gene end was trimmed by 4 bases and the J gene end by 4 bases; junction bases not matched to a gene: 5. CDR3 sequence: CASSWGLAGVGETQYF. In nucleotides, the CDR3 is TGTGCCAGCAGTTGGGGACTAGCGGGGGTCGGAGAGACCCAGTACTTC.